This TCR beta chain emerged from a study of blood T cells in healthy people across ages (dated by TCRdb to about 2015). With regard to the full study: In model experiments, template switching captured roughly one uniquely barcoded TCR beta cDNA molecule for every two T cells. Four age groups were formed from the donors: young (average 16 years), middle-aged (approximately 41), aged (62) and long-lived (roughly 81). For two donors (one aged 18 to 30 and one aged 80 or older), the study analyzed two additional independent replicas of 1 million unique cDNA reads from the same blood draw. The study measured age-related changes in TCR beta repertoire diversity using deep sequencing normalized with unique cDNA molecular identifiers. To avoid experimental bias, donors of different ages were distributed randomly across sequencing lanes.

Of note for this clonotype: The antigen it binds to is not known. No much larger clone exists at a distance of one base, and base qualities are not known.

The donors were roughly 40 Caucasian individuals from Russia, aged roughly 6 to 100 years, who were systemically healthy. Each donor gave approximately 9.4 milliliters of peripheral blood, drawn into EDTA-treated Vacutainer tubes. Ficoll-Paque density-gradient centrifugation was used to isolate PBMCs, with at least 7 million per sample. Trizol reagent was used to extract total RNA from PBMCs, with at least 5.5 micrograms per sample. Naive CD45RAhigh/CD27high T cell percentages were measured by flow cytometry on a PBMC aliquot from every donor. Counted from cysteine to phenylalanine, this CDR3 has 13 amino acids. Only the CDR3 DNA stays, 39 bases, in frame from base 1. Ends trimmed: V by 2 bases, J by 9 bases; bases unmatched to a gene: 4. The germline V gene (reference sequence) sets CDR1 to GTSNPN and CDR2 to SVGIG. General conclusions and limits of the study: Compared with the aged group, the long-lived group had more naive CD4+ T cells, fewer expanded clones and increased TCR diversity, a pattern suggesting age selection. Observed TCR beta diversity per million T cells fell roughly linearly with age, and a significant reduction was already apparent by age roughly 40. Since profiling was done on bulk unsorted PBMCs, naive and antigen-experienced compartments could not be conclusively compared. There was a strong correlation between observed TCR beta diversity and the percentage of naive T cells measured by flow cytometry. The CMV infection status of donors was not known, potentially confounding age-related changes in expanded clonotypes. Estimates of total diversity based on one million sequenced T cells were considered lower bounds and underestimates.

Receptors were amplified or captured by 5' RACE. Instrument on record: Illumina HiSeq 2500. A second roughly 6 to 12 cycle PCR used a sample-barcoded 5' primer and a J-beta primer mix. A template-switch 5' adaptor carrying 12 random nucleotides introduced a unique molecular identifier onto each TCR beta cDNA molecule. Each sample yielded at least 2.5 million CDR3-containing paired-end reads. First-strand cDNA synthesis was performed from all RNA using the Mint cDNA synthesis kit, with priming by a TRBC-specific oligonucleotide. All cDNA was treated with uracil-DNA glycosylase and then went through a first 18-cycle PCR with the universal primers M1SS and BC2_uni_R. The authors processed their data as follows. Normalization of each sample was performed by random selection of 1 million high-quality reads, each carrying a distinct molecular identifier. Reads sharing molecular identifiers were discarded rather than binned into consensus sequences. MiTCR, run with a Q25 quality threshold and the strictest error-elimination algorithm, handled CDR3 identification, clonotype clustering and error correction. A nonparametric unseen species model with Euler transformation was used to estimate lower-bound total TCR beta diversity. TCRdb reran the public reads through fastp at Q25 and MiXCR, keeping productive beta chains. Merged by CDR3 protein, the rows form single entries marked with the most common genes and DNA. For this entry, the V and J calls and clone size follow TCRdb and not the study's own pipeline. This sample comprises over a million distinct CDR3 sequences, around 39% of them detected only once. Roughly 8.2% of the sample is taken by the ten largest.

Recombination linked TRBV30 to TRBJ2-1, and 10 bases in between align with TRBD2. Sequenced sample: blood. The sequence came from a woman aged 18-29 years in good health. Here is the DNA: TGTGCCTGGAGTAGCGGGGGGGCCGGTGAGCAGTTCTTC. Translated, this is CAWSSGGAGEQFF. The entire variable domain, with the stretches around the CDR3 drawn from the reference TRBV30 and TRBJ2-1 proteins, is SQTIHQWPATLVQPVGSPLSLECTVEGTSNPNLYWYRQAAGRGLQLLFYSVGIGQISSEVPQNLSASRPQDRQFILSSKKLLLSDSGFYLCAWSSGGAGEQFFGPGTRLTVL.